The clone carrying this T cell receptor beta chain was recorded at least ten times. Germline CDR1 and CDR2: MDHEN and SYDVKM. This CDR3 contains 16 residues. The junction had 13 bases not matched to a gene; V was cut back by 5 bases and J by 4 bases. These data belong to a study of spatial heterogeneity in lung cancer. Time point specified: sample taken at primary tumor resection. Tumor, nontumor lung or frozen PBMC supplied whole RNA that was sequenced unsorted. One entry per CDR3 protein, called by TCRdb with MiXCR from the 5' RACE reads. This table has about 82,000 distinct CDR3 sequences, roughly 12% appearing once.

The material sequenced was PBMCs, taken at surgery. This clonotype was sampled from a male donor with early-stage non-small cell lung cancer. The rearrangement uses TRBV28 and TRBJ2-5; 7 bases align to TRBD2. CDR3 DNA: TGTGCCAGCAGTCCTTTGAAGGGAGGGCTCAGAGAGACCCAGTACTTC. Its translation is CASSPLKGGLRETQYF.